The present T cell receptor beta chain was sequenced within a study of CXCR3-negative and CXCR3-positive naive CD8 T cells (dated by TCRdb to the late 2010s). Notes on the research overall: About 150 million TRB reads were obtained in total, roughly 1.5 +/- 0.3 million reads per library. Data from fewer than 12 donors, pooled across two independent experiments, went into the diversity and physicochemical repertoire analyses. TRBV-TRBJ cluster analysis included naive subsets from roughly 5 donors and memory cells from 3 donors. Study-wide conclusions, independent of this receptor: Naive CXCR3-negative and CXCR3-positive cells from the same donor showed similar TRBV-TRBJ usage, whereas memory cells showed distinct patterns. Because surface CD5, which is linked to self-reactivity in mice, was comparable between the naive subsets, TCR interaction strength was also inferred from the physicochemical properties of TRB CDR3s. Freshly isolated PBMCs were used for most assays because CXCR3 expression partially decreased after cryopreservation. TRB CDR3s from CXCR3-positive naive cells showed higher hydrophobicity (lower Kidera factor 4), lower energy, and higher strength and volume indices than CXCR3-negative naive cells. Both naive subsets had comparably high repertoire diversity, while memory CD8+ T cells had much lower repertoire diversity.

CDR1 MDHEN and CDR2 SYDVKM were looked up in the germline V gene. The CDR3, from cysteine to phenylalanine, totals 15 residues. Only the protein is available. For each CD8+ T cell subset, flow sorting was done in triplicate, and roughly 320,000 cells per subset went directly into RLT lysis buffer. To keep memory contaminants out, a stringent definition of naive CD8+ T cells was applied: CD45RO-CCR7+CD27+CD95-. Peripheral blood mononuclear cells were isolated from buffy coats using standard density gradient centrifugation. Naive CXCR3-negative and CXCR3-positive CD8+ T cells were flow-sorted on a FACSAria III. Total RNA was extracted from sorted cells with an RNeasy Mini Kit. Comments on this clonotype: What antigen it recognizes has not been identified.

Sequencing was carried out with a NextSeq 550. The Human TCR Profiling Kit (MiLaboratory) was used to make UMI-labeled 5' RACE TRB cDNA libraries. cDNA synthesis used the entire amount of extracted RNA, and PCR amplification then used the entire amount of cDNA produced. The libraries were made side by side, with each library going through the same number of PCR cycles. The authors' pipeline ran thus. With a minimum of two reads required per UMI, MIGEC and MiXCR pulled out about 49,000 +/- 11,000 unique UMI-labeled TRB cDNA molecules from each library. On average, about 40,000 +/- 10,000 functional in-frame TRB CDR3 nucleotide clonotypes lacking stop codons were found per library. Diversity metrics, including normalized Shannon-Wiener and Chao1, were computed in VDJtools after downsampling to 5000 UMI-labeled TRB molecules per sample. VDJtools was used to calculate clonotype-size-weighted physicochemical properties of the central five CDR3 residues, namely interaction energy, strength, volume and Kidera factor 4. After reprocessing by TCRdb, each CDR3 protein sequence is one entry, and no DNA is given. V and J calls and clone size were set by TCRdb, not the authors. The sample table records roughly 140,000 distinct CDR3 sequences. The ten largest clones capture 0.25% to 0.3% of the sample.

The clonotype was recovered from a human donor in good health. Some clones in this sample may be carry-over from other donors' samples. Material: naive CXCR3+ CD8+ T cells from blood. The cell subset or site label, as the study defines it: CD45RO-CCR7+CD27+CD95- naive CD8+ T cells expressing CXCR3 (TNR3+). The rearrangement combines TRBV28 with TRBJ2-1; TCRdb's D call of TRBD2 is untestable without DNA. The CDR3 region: CASSLVLAGTNEQFF.